A single sample gave rise to the 28 T cell receptor beta chains below, sequenced in a study of T cell repertoires in cytomegalovirus infection. TCRdb itself ran the reads through MiXCR, one entry per CDR3 protein. The sample yields roughly 500,000 distinct CDR3 sequences, about 44% seen once. These receptors' targets are unknown. This material consisted of cultured PBMCs, taken from culture after CMV antigen stimulation. The receptors come from a human donor in good health (CMV status not recorded). Some clones in this sample may be carry-over from other donors' samples.

This sequence joins TRBV2 and TRBJ2-2; no reliable D call. V was pared by 2 bases and J by 3 bases, with 10 bases between. Germline V gene sequence: CDR1 SNHLY, CDR2 FYNNEI. CDR3 size: 15 residues. Here the CDR3 DNA reads TGTGCCAGCAGTGAATCTAGTAGGCACACCGGGGAGCTGTTTTTT. Its translation: CASSESSRHTGELFF.

This clonotype has more than one count but fewer than ten. The chain links TRBV2 to TRBJ2-1; D is possibly TRBD2 (7 bases). V was trimmed by 2 bases and J by 7 bases, leaving 12 bases between them. The CDR3 covers 14 residues. Germline V gives CDR1 SNHLY, CDR2 FYNNEI. CDR3 bases: TGTGCCAGCAGTGAAACGGGGGGCAATAATGAGCAGTTCTTC. It specifies CASSETGGNNEQFF.

The V call is TRBV3-1, the J call TRBJ1-3; D is unresolved. The CDR3 consists of 14 residues. The V gene lost 2 bases and the J gene lost 0 bases, with 5 bases spanning the gap. Germline assignment: CDR1 LGHDT and CDR2 YNNKEL (reference sequence). CDR3 loop: CASSQSDSGNTIYF. CDR3 nucleotides: TGTGCCAGCAGCCAAAGCGACTCTGGAAACACCATATATTTT.

In DNA, the CDR3 is TGTGCCAGCAGCGAACAGACAGGGGGCTTTGGAAACACCATATATTTT. It yields the protein CASSEQTGGFGNTIYF. V and J are TRBV11-2 and TRBJ1-3, with TRBD1 identical over 10 bases. The V gene end was trimmed by 5 bases and the J gene end by 3 bases; junction bases not matched to a gene: 7. The V gene's germline CDR1 is SGHAT and CDR2 FQNNGV. The CDR3 totals 16 residues.

This clonotype was seen only once. V and J are TRBV12-3 or TRBV12-4 and TRBJ1-6, with 8 bases lining up with TRBD1. This CDR3 has 13 amino acids. Losses at the gene ends were 5 bases for V and 13 bases for J; bases not matched to a gene: 7. Here the CDR3 reads CASSPQGGTPLHF. The CDR3 coding sequence is TGTGCCAGCAGTCCACAGGGGGGGACGCCCCTCCACTTT.

V usage is TRBV28 and J usage is TRBJ1-2; D possibly corresponds to TRBD1 (6 bases). This CDR3 contains 14 residues. The V gene's germline CDR1 is MDHEN and CDR2 SYDVKM. V was clipped by 5 bases and J by 2 bases, with 12 bases between them. The CDR3 bases are TGTGCCAGCAGTGCACCACAGGGCAACTATGGCTACACCTTC. Translated: CASSAPQGNYGYTF.

The DNA of the CDR3 is TGTGCCAGCAGTTTACCCTTGTCCAGGACGCCCTCAGTCCCTGAAGCTTTCTTT. Amino acids: CASSLPLSRTPSVPEAFF. This rearrangement joins TRBV12-3 or TRBV12-4 to TRBJ1-1; D remains unclear. V shed 2 bases and J shed 6 bases, with 25 bases lying between them. This CDR3 is 18 amino acids long.

V gene TRBV29-1 combines with J gene TRBJ2-3; the match to TRBD2 covers 9 bases. V lost 6 bases, J lost 6 bases, and 7 bases stayed unmatched. Germline V gene data show CDR1 as SQVTM and CDR2 as ANQGSEA. The CDR3 covers 13 residues. The CDR3 sequence is CSVDSGRRDTQYF. The CDR3, as DNA: TGCAGCGTCGATAGCGGGAGAAGGGATACGCAGTATTTT.

This rearrangement joins TRBV7-6 to TRBJ2-7; D not certain. V gave up 0 bases and J gave up 3 bases, with 9 bases separating them. CDR3 length: 14 amino acids. CDR1 SGHVS and CDR2 FNYEAQ come from the germline V gene. CDR3 sequence: CASSLALQNYEQYF. DNA for the CDR3: TGTGCCAGCAGCTTAGCGCTACAGAACTACGAGCAGTACTTC.

The chain joins TRBV6-5 to TRBJ2-4; tentatively, D is TRBD2 (6 bases). This CDR3 contains 16 residues. The germline gives CDR1 MNHEY, CDR2 SVGAGI. V was pared by 5 bases and J by 1 base, with 15 bases between. CDR3 protein: CASSTGDPGAKNIQYF. CDR3 sequence (DNA): TGTGCCAGCAGTACGGGGGACCCCGGGGCCAAAAACATTCAGTACTTC.

The genes are TRBV20-1 and TRBJ1-2; 9 bases line up with TRBD1. CDR1 and CDR2 (germline): DFQATT, SNEGSKA (reference sequence). V was pared by 5 bases and J by 7 bases, with 20 bases of the junction left unmatched. This CDR3 comprises 17 residues. The CDR3 DNA reads TGCAGTGCTCCCCAGCTAGCATATATCGGGACAGGGTTTGGCTACACCTTC. Amino acid sequence: CSAPQLAYIGTGFGYTF.

The chain has TRBV20-1 and TRBJ1-5, with TRBD1 matching 7 bases. Germline V gives CDR1 DFQATT, CDR2 SNEGSKA (reference sequence). The J segment lost 5 bases and the V segment lost 5 bases, leaving 9 bases of the junction unmatched. The CDR3 runs to 14 residues. CDR3: CSALNRGRDQPQHF. CDR3 nucleotides: TGCAGTGCTTTGAACAGGGGCAGGGATCAGCCCCAGCATTTT.

The genes are TRBV11-2 and TRBJ1-2; a possible D gene is TRBD1 (5 bases). Germline V gene data show CDR1 as SGHAT and CDR2 as FQNNGV. The V end was cut by 3 bases, the J end by 4 bases, with 21 bases between. The length of the CDR3 is 17 residues. The CDR3 spells CASSFGGGHASSYGYTF. CDR3 nucleotide sequence: TGTGCCAGCAGCTTTGGCGGGGGTCATGCCTCCTCCTATGGCTACACCTTC.

The rearrangement uses TRBV10-3 and TRBJ2-1, with TRBD2 matching 10 bases. With V trimmed by 0 bases and J by 10 bases, 12 bases remained unmatched. Per the germline V gene, CDR1 is ENHRY and CDR2 is SYGVKD. The CDR3 loop spans 17 amino acids. The CDR3 nucleotides read TGTGCCATCAGTGAGTCGGGCAGCGGGGGGGCTTTGGGAGAGCAGTTCTTC. Protein: CAISESGSGGALGEQFF.

This clonotype was seen only a few times. The chain couples TRBV7-2 to TRBJ2-7, with 14 positions matching TRBD2. The CDR3 is 15 residues long. V dropped 4 bases and J dropped 5; count of bases not matched to a gene: 4. From germline, CDR1 is SGHTA and CDR2 FQGNSA. The CDR3 is CASSWTSGRIDEQYF. CDR3 nucleotide sequence: TGTGCCAGCAGCTGGACTAGCGGGAGGATCGACGAGCAGTACTTC.

The V call is TRBV27, the J call TRBJ2-7; D is perhaps TRBD1 (6 bases). Trimming removed 2 bases at V and 4 bases at J, with 15 bases between. The CDR3 covers 15 residues. The germline V gene encodes CDR1 MNHEY and CDR2 SMNVEV (reference sequence). This CDR3 is CASSLEWGLRYEQYF. CDR3 sequence (DNA): TGTGCCAGCAGTTTAGAATGGGGGCTAAGATACGAGCAGTACTTC.

The chain links TRBV29-1 to TRBJ2-5; 7 positions agree with TRBD2. Germline CDR1 SQVTM, CDR2 ANQGSEA. V shed 4 bases and J 5 bases; nucleotides not matched to a gene: 4. CDR3 size: 12 residues. This CDR3 reads CSVVLGGETQYF. CDR3 coding DNA: TGCAGCGTTGTTCTCGGGGGGGAGACCCAGTACTTC.

This clonotype was detected ten times or more. For the CDR3, the DNA is TGTGCCAGCAGCACGGATGTAGATACGCAGTATTTT. This gives the protein CASSTDVDTQYF. V is TRBV7-2 and J is TRBJ2-3; D gene unclear. Germline V gives CDR1 SGHTA, CDR2 FQGNSA. The V end lost 5 bases, the J end lost 5 bases, and 8 bases lay between the germline ends. This CDR3 contains 12 residues.

This sequence joins TRBV11-3 and TRBJ1-5; D may be TRBD1 (6 bases). The germline V gene encodes CDR1 SGHNT and CDR2 YENEEA. This CDR3 contains 13 residues. V was shortened by 5 bases and J by 7 bases, with 12 bases between the two germline ends. CDR3: CASSHRVGQPQHF. The CDR3 nucleotides are TGTGCCAGCAGCCACAGGGTAGGCCAGCCCCAGCATTTT.

This clonotype was counted only a few times. This chain joins TRBV19 and TRBJ2-2, with TRBD2 matching over 13 bases. CDR3 length: 15 residues. The germline V gene has CDR1 LNHDA and CDR2 SQIVND (reference sequence). V gave up 4 bases and J gave up 6 bases; unmatched junction bases: 2. CDR3 DNA sequence: TGTGCCAGTAGTACAACTAGCGGGGGGGCCGGGGAGCTGTTTTTT. Translation: CASSTTSGGAGELFF. The variable domain in full, with the rest retrieved from reference TRBV19 and TRBJ2-2, is DGGITQSPKYLFRKEGQNVTLSCEQNLNHDAMYWYRQDPGQGLRLIYYSQIVNDFQKGDIAEGYSVSREKKESFPLTVTSAQKNPTAFYLCASSTTSGGAGELFFGEGSRLTVL.

V gene TRBV11-2 combines with J gene TRBJ2-7; D unclear. The CDR3 extends over 14 amino acids. CDR1 SGHAT and CDR2 FQNNGV come from the germline V gene. Trimming pared 5 bases from V and 2 bases from J, leaving 13 bases between. CDR3 residues: CASSPAVSTYEQYF. In DNA, the CDR3 is TGTGCCAGCAGCCCCGCTGTCAGCACCTACGAGCAGTACTTC.

The chain is built from TRBV5-4 and TRBJ2-1; D remains unclear. In germline, CDR1 is SGHNT, CDR2 YYREEE (reference sequence). V lost 2 bases to trimming and J lost 1 base, with 13 bases between them. This CDR3 contains 16 residues. CDR3 DNA sequence: TGTGCCAGCAGCTTCTTATTAAGGAAATCCTACAATGAGCAGTTCTTC. Amino acids: CASSFLLRKSYNEQFF.

This clonotype appeared a single time. This rearrangement joins TRBV12-3 or TRBV12-4 to TRBJ2-4; D gene uncertain. V was pared by 7 bases and J by 2 bases, with 9 bases between. This CDR3 comprises 13 residues. CDR3 DNA: TGTGCCAGCACCAAGTCGCCCAAAAACATTCAGTACTTC. Protein sequence: CASTKSPKNIQYF.

This clonotype was observed many times. The gene calls are TRBV7-2 and TRBJ2-1; 12 bases align to TRBD2. V lost 5 bases, J lost 1 base, and 9 bases stayed unmatched. The CDR3 covers 18 residues. Looked up from germline, CDR1 is SGHTA and CDR2 is FQGNSA. The CDR3 region has the DNA TGTGCCAGCAGCCGTCCGGGACTAGCGGGTCGTTCCTACAATGAGCAGTTCTTC. Encoded protein: CASSRPGLAGRSYNEQFF.

The V gene is TRBV11-2, the J gene TRBJ2-1; D not certain. V was clipped by 1 base and J by 7 bases, with 8 bases between them. Germline V gene sequence: CDR1 SGHAT, CDR2 FQNNGV. The CDR3 contains 13 residues. CDR3 DNA sequence: TGTGCCAGCAGCTTAGCCGAATCGAATGAGCAGTTCTTC. It specifies CASSLAESNEQFF.

The chain employs TRBV12-3 or TRBV12-4 and TRBJ1-4; 8 nucleotides align to TRBD1. Trimming removed 4 bases from V and 3 bases from J; junction bases left unmatched: 7. CDR3 size: 16 residues. The CDR3 loop is CASSSMQGAANEKLFF. The CDR3 DNA reads TGTGCCAGCAGTTCTATGCAGGGGGCTGCTAATGAAAAACTGTTTTTT.

This clonotype showed up just a few times. The chain is built from TRBV4-3 and TRBJ1-3, with TRBD1 matching over 8 bases. The germline CDR1 and CDR2 sequences are LGHNA and YSLEER. J was trimmed by 11 bases and V by 4 bases; bases with no gene match: 7. The CDR3 has 13 residues. This CDR3 is CASSRMTGAPIYF. Written as DNA, the CDR3 is TGCGCCAGCAGCCGCATGACAGGGGCCCCCATATATTTT.

As regards this clonotype: Its ends do not fully match the called genes, so a read error is possible. V usage is TRBV24-1 and J usage is TRBJ1-1; D uncertain. The germline V gene encodes CDR1 KGHDR and CDR2 SFDVKD. The CDR3 consists of 14 residues. DNA for the CDR3: TGTGCCACCAGTGATTTGGTACGCGGCACTGAATCTTTCTTT. Its translation: CATSDLVRGTESFF.